Each of the 20 T cell receptor beta chains below was sequenced from the same sample in a study of identical twins' blood T cells. TCRdb analysed the 5' RACE reads with MiXCR anew, one entry per CDR3 protein. The top ten clones hold around 5.6% of a sample with a few hundred thousand distinct CDR3 sequences, about 28% of them seen once. The sequencing input was PBMCs. The origin of the receptors is a woman aged 18-55 years in good health.

This clonotype was seen a handful of times. The chain's CDR3 is CASSSRHNEAFF. CDR3 bases: TGTGCCAGCAGCTCGCGACATAATGAAGCTTTCTTT. The V call is TRBV7-6, the J call TRBJ1-1; no clear D gene. Germline V lookup: CDR1 SGHVS, CDR2 FNYEAQ. The CDR3 runs 12 residues. Trimming shortened V by 4 bases and J by 7 bases, and 10 bases separated the two germline ends.

This rearrangement joins TRBV12-3 or TRBV12-4 to TRBJ2-3, with D possibly called TRBD1 or TRBD2 (5 bases each). Trimming shortened V by 5 bases and J by 8 bases, and 14 bases separated the two germline ends. The CDR3 totals 13 residues. CDR3: CASSVRDGGTQYF. The CDR3 nucleotides read TGTGCCAGCAGTGTCAGGGACGGAGGTACGCAGTATTTT.

The V gene is TRBV24-1, the J gene TRBJ2-5; D gene uncertain. In germline, CDR1 is KGHDR, CDR2 SFDVKD. The CDR3 is 13 residues long. Between the trimmed V and J ends, which lost 3 bases and 1 base, there was a span of 5 bases. The CDR3 loop is CATSDPSQETQYF. CDR3 DNA sequence: TGTGCCACCAGTGATCCCAGCCAAGAGACCCAGTACTTC.

This clonotype was detected a few times. V and J are TRBV27 and TRBJ1-1; possible D gene TRBD1, 5 bases. The V gene's germline CDR1 is MNHEY and CDR2 SMNVEV (reference sequence). V gave up 5 bases and J gave up 6 bases, with 34 bases separating them. CDR3 length: 20 residues. DNA for the CDR3: TGTGCCAGCAGTCCCCAACCCAACCGGTACGTCGACGGTCAAGGGGCTGAAGCTTTCTTT. Protein product: CASSPQPNRYVDGQGAEAFF.

The count of this clonotype is one. The chain recombines TRBV6-6 with TRBJ2-3, with 10 bases lining up with TRBD2. The germline CDR1 and CDR2 sequences are MNHNY and SVGAGI (reference sequence). V lost 6 bases to trimming and J lost 4 bases; unmatched junction nucleotides: 7. The CDR3 extends over 15 amino acids. The CDR3 bases are TGTGCCAGCAGCCTTAGCGGGAGGTATTCAGATACGCAGTATTTT. This gives the protein CASSLSGRYSDTQYF.

This clonotype occurred a few times. The chain employs TRBV13 and TRBJ1-5; D perhaps matches TRBD1 (5 bases). V was clipped by 3 bases and J by 0 bases, with 9 bases between them. The CDR3 runs 15 residues. CDR1 and CDR2 (germline): PRHDT, FYEKMQ (reference sequence). CDR3 DNA sequence: TGTGCCAGCAGCTTTGGGGCTAATAGCAATCAGCCCCAGCATTTT. Its protein is CASSFGANSNQPQHF.

The V and J genes are TRBV20-1 and TRBJ1-1, with a weak D call TRBD1 (5 bases). The CDR3 sequence is 15 residues long. Trimming left V 2 bases short and J 2 bases short, with 15 bases between. CDR1 and CDR2 from the germline V gene are DFQATT and SNEGSKA (reference sequence). The CDR3 sequence: CSARPRWGRNTEAFF. In DNA form, the CDR3 reads TGCAGTGCTAGACCCCGGTGGGGACGAAACACTGAAGCTTTCTTT.

This clonotype was seen only a few times. V gene TRBV20-1 combines with J gene TRBJ2-7; 11 nucleotides match TRBD2. The CDR3 covers 15 residues. Germline assignment: CDR1 DFQATT and CDR2 SNEGSKA (reference sequence). J was trimmed by 3 bases and V by 4 bases; bases with no gene match: 8. CDR3 nucleotide sequence: TGCAGTGCTACCCCGGGACTAGCGGTTAACTACGAGCAGTACTTC. Translation gives CSATPGLAVNYEQYF.

The genes are TRBV19 and TRBJ1-3; D remains unclear. The CDR3 is 13 residues long. The germline V gene encodes CDR1 LNHDA and CDR2 SQIVND (reference sequence). The ends were cut back, 9 bases at V and 4 bases at J, with 13 bases in the middle. CDR3 coding DNA: TGTGCCAGCCGAAGGGCATCCGGAAACACCATATATTTT. This translates into CASRRASGNTIYF.

The chain combines TRBV20-1 with TRBJ2-1, with D uncertain. The V gene's germline CDR1 is DFQATT and CDR2 SNEGSKA (reference sequence). With 4 bases removed from V and 5 bases from J, the gap between germline ends came to 18 bases. CDR3 size: 15 residues. CDR3 region: CSATQYGALHNEQFF. The DNA of the CDR3 is TGCAGTGCTACCCAGTACGGCGCATTACACAATGAGCAGTTCTTC.

Comment on this clonotype: Mismatch with germline at one junction end may stem from a read error. The V gene is TRBV7-3, the J gene TRBJ2-2; tentative D call: TRBD2 (5 bases). CDR1 SGHTA and CDR2 FQGTGA come from the germline V gene. The CDR3 sequence is 13 residues long. This chain's CDR3 is CASTHEDTGEPFF. As DNA, the CDR3 is TGTGCCAGCACCCATGAAGACACCGGGGAGCCGTTTTTT. Filled out from reference TRBV7-3 and TRBJ2-2, the complete variable domain reads GAGVSQTPSNKVTEKGKYVELRCDPISGHTALYWYRQSLGQGPEFLIYFQGTGAADDSGLPNDRFFAVRPEGSVSTLKIQRTERGDSAVYLCASTHEDTGEPFFGEGSRLTVL.

The chain carries TRBV5-1 and TRBJ2-1, with D possibly being TRBD1 (5 bases). Germline CDR1 is SGHRS and CDR2 is YFSETQ. The CDR3 is 15 amino acids. V was trimmed by 1 base and J by 4 bases, leaving 12 bases between them. The CDR3 region is CASSLLQGTYNEQFF. The CDR3 nucleotides are TGCGCCAGCAGCTTGCTGCAGGGAACATACAATGAGCAGTTCTTC.

The genes are TRBV19 and TRBJ1-1; tentative D call: TRBD1 (6 bases). This CDR3 is 13 amino acids long. Trimming removed 7 bases at V and 1 base at J, with 10 bases between. Germline V CDR1 and CDR2: LNHDA, SQIVND (reference sequence). CDR3 amino acids: CASTGTSNTEAFF. CDR3 coding DNA: TGTGCCAGTACCGGGACATCGAACACTGAAGCTTTCTTT.

The genes are TRBV28 and TRBJ1-1, with 7 bases matching TRBD1. The CDR3 is made up of 15 amino acids. Germline CDR1 MDHEN, CDR2 SYDVKM. The V and J ends lost 6 bases and 1 base, in that order; junction bases with no gene match: 8. The CDR3 protein is CASRGGDSSNTEAFF. The CDR3 nucleotides read TGTGCCAGCAGAGGGGGGGACAGCTCGAACACTGAAGCTTTCTTT.

This clonotype was seen a few times. The chain uses TRBV15 and TRBJ1-4; D not resolved. Per the germline V gene, CDR1 is LNHNV and CDR2 is YYDKDF (reference sequence). V lost 8 bases to trimming and J lost 0 bases, with 16 bases between them. There are 16 residues in the CDR3. The CDR3 is CATAQTRQATNEKLFF. The CDR3 DNA reads as TGTGCCACCGCACAAACGCGGCAGGCAACTAATGAAAAACTGTTTTTT.

This chain joins TRBV20-1 and TRBJ1-1; 9 nucleotides agree with TRBD1. The CDR3 contains 13 residues. CDR1 DFQATT and CDR2 SNEGSKA come from the germline V gene (reference sequence). V was clipped by 3 bases and J by 8 bases; unmatched bases: 7. The CDR3 loop is CSASRDREGEAFF. CDR3 nucleotide sequence: TGCAGTGCTAGTCGGGACAGGGAGGGAGAAGCTTTCTTT.

The V gene is TRBV20-1, the J gene TRBJ2-4; D gene uncertain. V was trimmed by 5 bases and J by 6 bases, leaving 17 bases between them. The CDR3 is 14 amino acids. The V gene's germline CDR1 is DFQATT and CDR2 SNEGSKA (reference sequence). For the CDR3, the DNA is TGCAGTGCTTTGATCGGATCTATTGGAAACATTCAGTACTTC. Encoded protein: CSALIGSIGNIQYF.

This clonotype was seen ten or more times. This chain joins TRBV15 and TRBJ1-1, with D tentatively TRBD1 (6 bases). Germline V gives CDR1 LNHNV, CDR2 YYDKDF (reference sequence). This CDR3 spans 14 amino acids. Trimming cost V 4 bases and J 5 bases, with 14 bases left between them. In DNA form, the CDR3 reads TGTGCCACCAGCACCCATACAGGGCGGACTGAAGCTTTCTTT. Its translation is CATSTHTGRTEAFF.

This clonotype has a count of ten or more. V is TRBV6-2 or TRBV6-3 and J is TRBJ1-6, with D unclear. Germline V gives CDR1 MNHEY, CDR2 SVGEGT. The CDR3 has 13 residues. The ends were cut back, 2 bases at V and 10 bases at J, with 9 bases in the middle. CDR3 sequence: CASSYVGNSPLHF. CDR3 DNA: TGTGCCAGCAGTTACGTCGGGAACTCACCCCTCCACTTT.

The J gene is TRBJ1-1, the V gene TRBV19; D not resolved. Trimming removed 7 bases from V and 4 bases from J, with 10 bases in between. The germline V gene encodes CDR1 LNHDA and CDR2 SQIVND (reference sequence). The CDR3 loop spans 12 amino acids. The CDR3 sequence: CASKEAGTEAFF. CDR3 nucleotides: TGTGCCAGTAAAGAGGCTGGCACTGAAGCTTTCTTT.